A selection of T cell receptor beta chains follows, all from one sample in a study of OX40 agonist ivuxolimab in advanced cancers. Sequenced by immunoSEQ multiplex PCR; TCRdb stores in-frame clones only, minus some. The sample shows approximately 70,000 clones, about nine tenths of them seen only once. The sequences come from CD4+ or CD8+ T cells sorted from blood, collected in a trial of the OX40 agonist ivuxolimab. These receptors were collected from an adult with an advanced solid tumor such as melanoma, head and neck, liver or kidney cancer. Each CDR3 is given with its conserved first and last residue. The D gene is left open where the match is weak.

.,TRBV7-2,CASSLGPGTWEQYF
.,TRBV6-4,CASSSQGGNTEAFF
TRBD1,TRBV25-1,CASSDDRGSEKLFF
.,TRBV5-5,CASSFQGDTQYF
TRBD2,TRBV9,CASSVTSGARRDEQFF
TRBD1,TRBV2,CASREVQGAGEKLFF
.,TRBV19,CASSILQGETDTQYF
.,TRBV7-8,CASSTQPLDRGYFF
.,TRBV5-1,CASSLGGGDQPQHF
.,TRBV28,CASSTVNTEAFF
.,TRBV19,CASRGTALDTQYF
.,TRBV10-1,CASSESGLGRSAPGEQFF
TRBD1,TRBV18,CASSPEGARGEAFF
.,TRBV6-6,CASSYSEGTEAFF
.,TRBV6-1,CASNLVDGAYEQYF
.,TRBV5-1,CASSRGPQGVGELFF
.,TRBV28,CASSLFWQKGMNTEAFF
TRBD1,TRBV7-6,CASSSATDRVGEQFF
.,TRBV9,CASSVEQSGNTIYF
.,TRBV30,CAWSVTPMNTEAFF
.,TRBV5-1,CASSLEVNTEAFF
.,TRBV6-5,CASSYGVDTEAFF
TRBD1,TRBV5-1,CASSLQGQDTEAFF
.,TRBV28,CASSSLSGDPNYGYTF
.,TRBV18,CASSPNRDPGNSPLHF
.,TRBV7-8,CASSPIVGGYTF
.,TRBV28,CASSSGLPGGRGEQYF
.,TRBV6-6,CASTEYSNQPQHF
.,TRBV30,CAFHGYGYTF
.,TRBV6-6,CASGGRGEQYF
.,TRBV6-4,CASPTYVGQPQHF
.,TRBV10-1,CASSDPGGYGYTF
.,TRBV5-1,CASSLGQSDNEQFF
TRBD1,TRBV6-5,CASSLQGVGGNTIYF
TRBD1,TRBV10-3,CATGQGNSPLHF